These 16 T cell receptor beta chains came from one sample sequenced in a study of CD8 T cells in Susac syndrome. An input of about 0.5 to 1 ug of RNA was subjected to reverse transcription using random hexamers. TCRdb ran MiXCR on the immunoSEQ multiplex PCR reads and lists one entry per CDR3 protein. Of roughly 120,000 distinct CDR3 sequences listed, about 94% were seen once; the top ten hold 0.1% to 0.15%. Input material: CD4+ T cells from PBMCs. These receptors all come from a human donor with multiple sclerosis.

V usage is TRBV3-1 and J usage is TRBJ2-7; D possibly corresponds to TRBD2 (5 bases). Trimming took off 6 bases at V and 1 base at J, with 10 bases between the two ends. CDR1 and CDR2 (germline): LGHDT, YNNKEL (reference sequence). This CDR3 has 13 residues. The CDR3 region has the DNA TGTGCCAGCAGGGGTTCGGGGTCCTACGAGCAGTACTTC. Translating it yields CASRGSGSYEQYF.

The rearrangement links TRBV6-2 or TRBV6-3 to TRBJ2-5; 8 bases fit TRBD1. In germline, CDR1 is MNHEY, CDR2 SVGEGT. The CDR3 consists of 12 residues. V gave up 4 bases and J gave up 9 bases; unmatched junction bases: 4. Here the CDR3 reads CASSSQGASQYF. Written as DNA, the CDR3 is TGTGCCAGCAGTTCCCAGGGGGCGTCCCAGTACTTC.

The CDR3 loop reads CSVEIGRREQYF. The CDR3, as DNA: TGCAGCGTTGAAATAGGGCGTCGGGAGCAGTACTTC. The chain couples TRBV29-1 to TRBJ2-7; D remains ambiguous. This CDR3 contains 12 residues. V lost 2 bases and J lost 7, with 12 bases in between. CDR1 is SQVTM and CDR2 is ANQGSEA in the germline V gene.

The rearrangement uses TRBV5-6 and TRBJ1-1; tentative D call: TRBD1 (5 bases). The CDR3 spans 14 residues. Trimming left V 4 bases short and J 0 bases short, with 10 bases between. CDR1 and CDR2 (germline): SGHDT, YYEEEE. CDR3 protein: CASSTQGLNTEAFF. DNA of the CDR3: TGTGCCAGCAGCACGCAGGGCTTGAACACTGAAGCTTTCTTT.

The chain is built from TRBV12-3 or TRBV12-4 and TRBJ2-3, with 8 bases aligning to TRBD1. CDR3 length: 17 residues. V lost 5 bases and J lost 5; bases outside the gene matches: 15. The CDR3 nucleotides are TGTGCCAGCAGTCTTTTTACTTCACAGGGGGTCAGAGATACGCAGTATTTT. It translates to CASSLFTSQGVRDTQYF.

The rearrangement joins TRBV4-2 to TRBJ2-5, with D possibly TRBD2 on 6 matching bases. The CDR3 is 15 amino acids. Trimming pared 7 bases from V and 2 bases from J, leaving 17 bases between. The germline CDR1 and CDR2 sequences are LGHNA and YNFKEQ. As DNA, the CDR3 is TGTGCCAGCACCCTCGCGGAGGGCCAACAAGAGACCCAGTACTTC. It codes for CASTLAEGQQETQYF.

The chain is built from TRBV30 and TRBJ1-2; a possible D gene is TRBD1 (6 bases). V was shortened by 3 bases and J by 1 base, with 9 bases between the two germline ends. CDR3 length: 13 amino acids. From germline, CDR1 is GTSNPN and CDR2 SVGIG (reference sequence). The CDR3 sequence is CAWRQDSNYGYTF. In nucleotides, the CDR3 is TGTGCCTGGAGACAGGACAGTAACTATGGCTACACCTTC.

The chain has TRBV29-1 and TRBJ1-1; perhaps TRBD1 as D (6 bases). This CDR3 has 13 amino acids. CDR1 and CDR2 (germline): SQVTM, ANQGSEA. V shed 7 bases and J shed 2 bases, with 14 bases lying between them. The CDR3 reads CSAMTGANTEAFF. The DNA for the CDR3 is TGCAGCGCTATGACAGGAGCTAACACTGAAGCTTTCTTT.

In DNA, the CDR3 is TGTGCCAGTAGTCCCAGACTAGCCCACGAGCAGTACTTC. Amino acids: CASSPRLAHEQYF. The chain uses TRBV19 and TRBJ2-7; 7 nucleotides align to TRBD2. The CDR3 contains 13 residues. Looked up from germline, CDR1 is LNHDA and CDR2 is SQIVND (reference sequence). J was trimmed by 5 bases and V by 5 bases; bases with no gene match: 6.

In its sample, this clonotype was seen a few times. The chain combines TRBV6-2 or TRBV6-3 with TRBJ1-2; maybe TRBD1 (6 bases). V was shortened by 2 bases and J by 2 bases, with 6 bases between the two germline ends. CDR1 and CDR2 (germline): MNHEY, SVGEGT. The CDR3 loop spans 13 amino acids. This CDR3 is CASSYTGNYGYTF. The CDR3 bases are TGTGCCAGCAGTTACACAGGGAACTATGGCTACACCTTC.

The chain recombines TRBV7-9 with TRBJ1-1; 10 nucleotides line up with TRBD1. V was pared by 5 bases and J by 10 bases, with 13 bases of the junction left unmatched. In germline, CDR1 is SEHNR, CDR2 FQNEAQ (reference sequence). The CDR3 runs 15 residues. The CDR3 reads CASSPGTGAARGAFF. CDR3 in DNA: TGTGCCAGCAGCCCCGGGACAGGGGCTGCCCGGGGAGCTTTCTTT.

V and J are TRBV12-3 or TRBV12-4 and TRBJ1-1; 7 nucleotides line up with TRBD1. This CDR3 has 14 amino acids. V shed 6 bases, J shed 5 bases, and the junction held 9 bases outside the gene matches. The CDR3 DNA sequence: TGTGCCAGCAGATCGAGACAGGGTAAGACTGAAGCTTTCTTT. As protein: CASRSRQGKTEAFF.

In nucleotides, the CDR3 is TGCGCCAGCAGCTTGGCTGGCAGGAACAATCAGCCCCAGCATTTT. Its protein product is CASSLAGRNNQPQHF. The gene calls are TRBV5-1 and TRBJ1-5; no reliable D call. Per germline, CDR1 SGHRS and CDR2 YFSETQ. Trimming removed 0 bases at V and 3 bases at J, with 10 bases between. CDR3 length equals 15 residues. Supplemented by reference TRBV5-1 and TRBJ1-5, the full variable domain reads KAGVTQTPRYLIKTRGQQVTLSCSPISGHRSVSWYQQTPGQGLQFLFEYFSETQRNKGNFPGRFSGRQFSNSRSEMNVSTLELGDSALYLCASSLAGRNNQPQHFGDGTRLSIL.

The genes are TRBV12-3 or TRBV12-4 and TRBJ1-3; no clear D gene. V was clipped by 7 bases and J by 0 bases, with 16 bases between them. CDR3 length equals 16 residues. The CDR3 DNA is TGTGCCAGCAACCACCCCCCCTTGCTCTCTGGAAACACCATATATTTT. It codes for CASNHPPLLSGNTIYF.

The gene calls are TRBV30 and TRBJ1-2; D is ambiguous. This CDR3 has 13 residues. Germline CDR1 reads GTSNPN; CDR2 reads SVGIG (reference sequence). V shed 0 bases and J shed 0 bases, with 5 bases lying between them. The CDR3 bases are TGTGCCTGGAGTGTTCTTCCTAACTATGGCTACACCTTC. Encoded protein: CAWSVLPNYGYTF.

The CDR3 here is CASSHQTGTYNEQFF. As DNA, the CDR3 is TGCGCCAGCAGCCACCAGACGGGTACCTACAATGAGCAGTTCTTC. The rearrangement links TRBV4-3 to TRBJ2-1; D is ambiguous. The V gene lost 3 bases and the J gene lost 2 bases, with 11 bases spanning the gap. This CDR3 comprises 15 residues. Germline V gene lookup returns CDR1 LGHNA and CDR2 YSLEER.